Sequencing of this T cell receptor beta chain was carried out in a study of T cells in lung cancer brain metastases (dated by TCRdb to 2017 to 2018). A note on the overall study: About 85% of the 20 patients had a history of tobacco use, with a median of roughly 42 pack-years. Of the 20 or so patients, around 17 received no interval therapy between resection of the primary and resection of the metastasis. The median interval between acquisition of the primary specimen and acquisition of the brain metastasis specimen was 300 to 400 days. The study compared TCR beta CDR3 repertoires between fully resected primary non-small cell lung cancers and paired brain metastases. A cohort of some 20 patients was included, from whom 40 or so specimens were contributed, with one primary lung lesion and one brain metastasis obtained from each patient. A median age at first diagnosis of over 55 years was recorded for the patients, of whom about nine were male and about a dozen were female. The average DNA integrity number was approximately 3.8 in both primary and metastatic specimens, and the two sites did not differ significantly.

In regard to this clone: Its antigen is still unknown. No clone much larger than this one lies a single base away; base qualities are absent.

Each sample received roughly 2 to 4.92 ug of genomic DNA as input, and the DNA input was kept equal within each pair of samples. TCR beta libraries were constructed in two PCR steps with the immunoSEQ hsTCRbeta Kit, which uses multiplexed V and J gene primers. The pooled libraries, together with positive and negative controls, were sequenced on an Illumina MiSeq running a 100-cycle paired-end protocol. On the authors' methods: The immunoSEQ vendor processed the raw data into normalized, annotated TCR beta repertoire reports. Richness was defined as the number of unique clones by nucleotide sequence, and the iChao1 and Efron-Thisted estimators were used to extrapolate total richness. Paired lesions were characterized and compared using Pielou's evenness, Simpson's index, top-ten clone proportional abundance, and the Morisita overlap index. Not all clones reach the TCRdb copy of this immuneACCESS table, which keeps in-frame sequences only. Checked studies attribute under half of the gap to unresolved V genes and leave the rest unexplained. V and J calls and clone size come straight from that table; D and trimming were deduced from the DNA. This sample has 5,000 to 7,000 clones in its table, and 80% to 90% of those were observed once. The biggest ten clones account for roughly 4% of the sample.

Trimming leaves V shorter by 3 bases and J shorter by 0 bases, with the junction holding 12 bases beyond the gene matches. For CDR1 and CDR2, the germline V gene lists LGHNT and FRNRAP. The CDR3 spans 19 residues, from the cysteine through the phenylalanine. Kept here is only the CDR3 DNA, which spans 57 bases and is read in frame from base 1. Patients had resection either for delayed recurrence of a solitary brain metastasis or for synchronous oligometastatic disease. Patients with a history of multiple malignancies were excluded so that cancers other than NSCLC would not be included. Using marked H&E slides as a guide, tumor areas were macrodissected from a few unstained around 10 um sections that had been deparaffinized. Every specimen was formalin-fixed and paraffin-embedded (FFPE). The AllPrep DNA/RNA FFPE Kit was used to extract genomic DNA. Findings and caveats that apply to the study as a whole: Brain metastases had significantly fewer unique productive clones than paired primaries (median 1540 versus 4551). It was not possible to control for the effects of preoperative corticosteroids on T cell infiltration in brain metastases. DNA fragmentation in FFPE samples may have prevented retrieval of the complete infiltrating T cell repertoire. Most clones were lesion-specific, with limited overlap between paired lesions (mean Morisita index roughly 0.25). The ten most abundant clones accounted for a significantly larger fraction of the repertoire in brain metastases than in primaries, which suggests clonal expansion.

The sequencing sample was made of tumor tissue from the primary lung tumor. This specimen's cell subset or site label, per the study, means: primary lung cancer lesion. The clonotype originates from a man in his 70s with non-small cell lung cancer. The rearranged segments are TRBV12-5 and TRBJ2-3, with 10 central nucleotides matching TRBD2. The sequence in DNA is TGTGCTAGTGGTTTCATAGGGGGAACTAGCGGGGTTAGCACAGATACGCAGTATTTT. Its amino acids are CASGFIGGTSGVSTDTQYF.